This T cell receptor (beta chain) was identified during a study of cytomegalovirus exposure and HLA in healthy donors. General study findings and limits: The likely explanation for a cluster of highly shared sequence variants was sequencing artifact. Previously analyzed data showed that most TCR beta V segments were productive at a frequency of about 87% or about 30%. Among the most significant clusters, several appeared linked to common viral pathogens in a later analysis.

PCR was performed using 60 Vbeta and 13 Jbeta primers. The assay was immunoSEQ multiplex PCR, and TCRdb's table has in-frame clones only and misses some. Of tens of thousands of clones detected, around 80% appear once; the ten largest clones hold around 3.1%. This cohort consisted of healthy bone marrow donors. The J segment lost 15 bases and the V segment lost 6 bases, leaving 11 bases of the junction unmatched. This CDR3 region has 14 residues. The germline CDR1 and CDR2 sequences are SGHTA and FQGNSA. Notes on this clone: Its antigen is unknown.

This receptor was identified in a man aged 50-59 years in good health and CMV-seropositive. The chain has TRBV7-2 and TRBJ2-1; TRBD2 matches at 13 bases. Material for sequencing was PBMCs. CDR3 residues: CASRSGTSGVRWFF. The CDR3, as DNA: TGTGCCAGCAGGTCCGGGACTAGCGGGGTTCGGTGGTTCTTC.